This is a list of T cell receptor beta chains from one sample in a study of blood T cell repertoires in COVID-19. Assay: immunoSEQ multiplex PCR; the TCRdb copy retains only in-frame clones and omits some. This sample has 300,000 to 400,000 clones, with 88% found just once. The sequenced sample consisted of peripheral blood. Source of these receptors: a woman aged 70-85 years with COVID-19, enrolled during active disease. Both conserved end residues are part of each CDR3. Each record gives: V gene, D gene, J gene, clone size, CDR3 DNA, CDR3 protein. D genes are given only for firm matches. Only some rows state a clone size, as once, few, many or a class for expanded clones.

V: TRBV29-1
D: TRBD1
J: TRBJ2-1
size: NA
DNA: TGCAGCGTGGCAGGACAGGGCAATGAGCAGTTCTTC
CDR3: CSVAGQGNEQFF

V: TRBV6-5
D: NA
J: TRBJ1-1
size: NA
DNA: TGTGCCAGCAGGATGACAGCGAACACTGAAGCTTTCTTT
CDR3: CASRMTANTEAFF

V: TRBV19
D: TRBD1
J: TRBJ2-3
size: NA
DNA: TGTGCCAGTAGTCCTACCGGGACAGACCTCGATACGCAGTATTTT
CDR3: CASSPTGTDLDTQYF

V: TRBV3-1/TRBV3-2
D: NA
J: TRBJ1-3
size: NA
DNA: TGTGCCAGCAGCCAAGATAGGTTATCGGGGATCTCTGGAAACACCATATATTTT
CDR3: CASSQDRLSGISGNTIYF

V: TRBV2
D: NA
J: TRBJ1-2
size: once
DNA: TGTGCCAGCAGGGACAGCAACTATGGCTACACCTTC
CDR3: CASRDSNYGYTF

V: TRBV27
D: TRBD2
J: TRBJ2-2
size: NA
DNA: TGTGCCAGCAGCCCGGGGGGGCGGTCCACCGGGGAGCTGTTTTTT
CDR3: CASSPGGRSTGELFF

V: TRBV7-8
D: NA
J: TRBJ1-2
size: NA
DNA: TGTGCCAGCAGCTTAGCGTCACAGGGTCCCCCCACCTTC
CDR3: CASSLASQGPPTF

V: TRBV24-1
D: TRBD2
J: TRBJ2-2
size: NA
DNA: TGTGCCACCAGTGATTCTGGGACTAGGAACACCGGGGAGCTGTTTTTT
CDR3: CATSDSGTRNTGELFF

V: TRBV19
D: NA
J: TRBJ1-1
size: NA
DNA: TGTGCCAGTAGTGCCGACAGGACCCGGGGAGCTTTCTTT
CDR3: CASSADRTRGAFF

V: TRBV6-1
D: NA
J: TRBJ1-2
size: NA
DNA: TGTGCCAGTCGCGTGACAGCATCCTATGGCTACACCTTC
CDR3: CASRVTASYGYTF

V: TRBV10-3
D: NA
J: TRBJ2-1
size: NA
DNA: TGTGCCATCAGTGACCCTGTACGGGACAATGAGCAGTTCTTC
CDR3: CAISDPVRDNEQFF

V: TRBV28
D: NA
J: TRBJ1-6
size: NA
DNA: TGTGCCAGCAGCCCCCGGGGGGGAACGAATTCACCCCTCCACTTT
CDR3: CASSPRGGTNSPLHF

V: TRBV7-9
D: NA
J: TRBJ1-5
size: NA
DNA: TGTGCCAGCAGCCCCGGGGGGGAAGGCCAGCCCCAGCATTTT
CDR3: CASSPGGEGQPQHF

V: TRBV9
D: NA
J: TRBJ1-5
size: NA
DNA: TGTGCCAGCAGCTCCGGGGGGAATCAGCCCCAGCATTTT
CDR3: CASSSGGNQPQHF

V: TRBV30
D: NA
J: TRBJ2-1
size: NA
DNA: TGTGCCTGGGCAACAGGGAGTTACAATGAGCAGTTCTTC
CDR3: CAWATGSYNEQFF

V: TRBV5-1
D: NA
J: TRBJ1-2
size: once
DNA: TGCGCCAGCAGCTTGAGCGGGGAGTATGGCTACACCTTC
CDR3: CASSLSGEYGYTF

V: TRBV2
D: NA
J: TRBJ1-1
size: once
DNA: TGTGCCAGCAGTGAGGGGAGTCGCGCTGAAGCTTTCTTT
CDR3: CASSEGSRAEAFF

V: TRBV24-1
D: TRBD1
J: TRBJ1-2
size: NA
DNA: TGTGCCACCAGTGACTCCGGGACAGGGTATGGCTACACCTTC
CDR3: CATSDSGTGYGYTF